These T cell receptor beta chains were read from a single sample in a study of blood T cell repertoires in COVID-19. Data came from immunoSEQ multiplex PCR; TCRdb stores just in-frame clones and leaves some out. Among under 250,000 clones listed, approximately 84% were seen once. The material sequenced was PBMCs or T cells enriched from blood (not recorded which). These receptors were obtained from a man aged 35 to 55 who had recovered from COVID-19. Both conserved end residues are part of each CDR3. A D gene is named only where the DNA matches it firmly. Clone size is given for some rows only: seen once, a few or many times, or a class if the clone is expanded.

V	J	D	size	CDR3	DNA
TRBV5-1	TRBJ1-1	TRBD1	.	CASGQGAENTEAFF	TGCGCCAGCGGACAGGGGGCCGAGAACACTGAAGCTTTCTTT
TRBV30	TRBJ2-7	.	few	CASSSDYEQYF	TGTGCCTCATCTAGTGACTACGAGCAGTACTTC
TRBV30	TRBJ1-5	.	.	CAWSVPDSHPYQPQHF	TGTGCCTGGAGTGTACCCGACAGCCACCCTTATCAGCCCCAGCATTTT
TRBV2	TRBJ2-1	TRBD2	.	CASSEGRSGSGAYNEQFF	TGTGCCAGCAGTGAGGGGCGGAGCGGGAGTGGCGCCTACAATGAGCAGTTCTTC
TRBV7-3	TRBJ2-1	TRBD2	.	CASSLIPTSGGADEQFF	TGTGCCAGCAGCTTAATTCCGACTAGCGGGGGGGCGGATGAGCAGTTCTTC
TRBV7-3	TRBJ1-2	.	.	CASSSGGLYGYTF	TGTGCCAGTTCGTCGGGAGGCCTCTATGGCTACACCTTC
TRBV7-9	TRBJ2-7	.	.	CASSLVYERSTSHEQYF	TGTGCCAGCAGCTTAGTTTACGAGCGGAGCACCTCTCACGAGCAGTACTTC
TRBV7-9	TRBJ1-2	TRBD1	.	CASSFTPGQGNYGYTF	TGTGCCAGCAGCTTTACTCCGGGACAGGGGAACTATGGCTACACCTTC
TRBV27	TRBJ1-5	.	.	CASSLEGVSNQPQHF	TGTGCCAGCAGTTTAGAGGGGGTCAGCAATCAGCCCCAGCATTTT
TRBV30	TRBJ1-2	.	.	CAWSARRTEGGYTF	TGTGCCTGGAGCGCCAGGCGGACAGAGGGCGGCTACACCTTC
TRBV27	TRBJ1-6	.	.	CASRRKTGADSPLHF	TGTGCCAGCAGACGGAAGACAGGCGCGGATTCACCCCTCCACTTT
TRBV30	TRBJ1-1	.	.	CAWSETGFAFFF	TGTGCCTGGAGTGAGACAGGTTTTGCTTTCTTCTTT
TRBV19	TRBJ2-5	TRBD2	.	CASREAGGGETQYF	TGTGCCAGTCGGGAGGCCGGAGGAGGTGAGACCCAGTACTTC
TRBV10-3	TRBJ1-1	.	.	CASNQGQGTEAFF	TGTGCCAGCAACCAGGGGCAGGGCACTGAAGCTTTCTTT
TRBV11-3	TRBJ2-7	TRBD2	.	CASSPGLAGWQYF	TGTGCCAGCAGCCCCGGACTAGCGGGGTGGCAGTACTTC
TRBV24-1	TRBJ2-1	TRBD1	.	CATSDQQGKQFF	TGTGCCACCAGTGATCAACAGGGGAAGCAGTTCTTC
TRBV19	TRBJ2-5	.	.	CASSPTEMSGETQYF	TGTGCCAGTAGTCCTACGGAGATGAGCGGGGAGACCCAGTACTTC
TRBV27	TRBJ2-6	TRBD1	once	CASGDRRASGANVLTF	TGTGCCAGCGGGGACAGGAGGGCCTCTGGGGCCAACGTCCTGACTTTC
TRBV19	TRBJ2-1	.	.	CASSFRQAPSYNEQFF	TGTGCCAGTAGTTTTCGACAGGCTCCCTCCTACAATGAGCAGTTCTTC
TRBV25-1	TRBJ2-2	.	.	CASSTRGLRGGELFF	TGTGCCAGCAGTACGCGAGGTCTCCGGGGCGGGGAGCTGTTTTTT
TRBV6-2/TRBV6-3	TRBJ2-7	TRBD1	once	CASSFRRQGAEQYF	TGTGCCAGCAGTTTCCGGCGACAGGGGGCCGAGCAGTACTTC
TRBV6-5	TRBJ1-2	.	.	CASSQQAVVYGYTF	TGTGCCAGCAGTCAACAGGCCGTCGTCTATGGCTACACCTTC
TRBV28	TRBJ1-4	TRBD1	once	CASSPPPGGSNEKLFF	TGTGCCAGCAGCCCACCCCCAGGGGGTTCTAATGAAAAACTGTTTTTT
TRBV30	TRBJ2-7	.	.	CAWSVDIYEQYF	TGTGCCTGGAGTGTAGACATCTACGAGCAGTACTTC
TRBV6-1	TRBJ1-1	TRBD1	.	CASSDGQGDAEAFF	TGTGCCAGCAGTGACGGACAGGGGGACGCTGAAGCTTTCTTT
TRBV11-2	TRBJ1-6	.	few	CASSLDFRAPLHF	TGTGCCAGCAGCTTAGATTTTCGGGCACCCCTCCACTTT
TRBV5-1	TRBJ2-1	.	.	CASSVRGSGAGYNEQFF	TGCGCCAGCAGCGTTAGGGGGTCAGGGGCGGGTTACAATGAGCAGTTCTTC
TRBV11-3	TRBJ2-5	.	.	CASSLVSTGQETQYF	TGTGCCAGCAGCTTAGTTTCGACAGGACAAGAGACCCAGTACTTC
TRBV7-2	TRBJ1-2	.	.	CASTGHSANYGYTF	TGTGCCAGCACCGGACATTCAGCTAACTATGGCTACACCTTC
TRBV5-1	TRBJ1-2	.	.	CASSLDGDYGYTF	TGCGCCAGCAGCTTGGACGGAGACTATGGCTACACCTTC
TRBV29-1	TRBJ1-3	.	.	CSVEGGTPGGTIYF	TGCAGCGTTGAAGGAGGGACTCCAGGCGGCACCATATATTTT
TRBV24-1	TRBJ2-3	TRBD2	.	CATSDPETSGEDTQYF	TGTGCCACCAGTGACCCCGAGACTAGCGGAGAAGATACGCAGTATTTT
TRBV19	TRBJ1-4	.	once	CASSSQTAANEKLFF	TGTGCCAGTAGTTCTCAGACAGCCGCTAATGAAAAACTGTTTTTT
TRBV10-3	TRBJ1-1	.	.	CAISGSLGTMNTEAFF	TGTGCCATCAGTGGGAGTCTGGGGACAATGAACACTGAAGCTTTCTTT
TRBV3-1/TRBV3-2	TRBJ1-5	.	.	CASSQDPENQPQHF	TGTGCCAGCAGCCAAGATCCGGAGAACCAGCCCCAGCATTTT
TRBV7-9	TRBJ1-2	TRBD1	few	CASSNYPGTGRKDNYGYTF	TGTGCCAGCAGCAATTATCCCGGGACAGGGAGGAAGGATAACTATGGCTACACCTTC
TRBV10-2	TRBJ1-5	.	.	CASMGGQGQPQHF	TGCGCCAGCATGGGGGGTCAGGGTCAGCCCCAGCATTTT
TRBV5-8	TRBJ2-7	.	.	CASSLVRQGFYEQYF	TGTGCCAGCAGCTTGGTTCGGCAGGGATTCTACGAGCAGTACTTC
TRBV7-9	TRBJ1-5	.	.	CASSPTAGGNQPQHF	TGTGCCAGCAGCCCTACGGCGGGTGGCAATCAGCCCCAGCATTTT
TRBV6-1	TRBJ1-1	TRBD1	.	CASSETGGRVNTEAFF	TGTGCCAGCAGTGAAACAGGGGGCAGGGTGAACACTGAAGCTTTCTTT
TRBV7-2	TRBJ2-3	.	few	CASASPPGGTDTQYF	TGTGCCAGCGCTTCCCCCCCCGGGGGAACAGATACGCAGTATTTT
TRBV3-1/TRBV3-2	TRBJ1-4	TRBD1	.	CASSRGQVEKLFF	TGTGCCAGCAGCAGGGGACAGGTCGAAAAACTGTTTTTT
TRBV3-1/TRBV3-2	TRBJ1-4	TRBD1	once	CASSQGETGGPIRQSNEKLFF	TGTGCCAGCAGCCAAGGGGAGACAGGGGGCCCAATACGGCAATCTAATGAAAAACTGTTTTTT